The rows below give T cell receptor beta chains drawn from one sample of a study of blood T cells in healthy people across ages. One entry per CDR3 protein, called by TCRdb with MiXCR from the 5' RACE reads. In the table there are 1.5 million to 2 million distinct CDR3 sequences, approximately 40% of which are singletons. Sequencing input: blood. Receptors were obtained from a human donor in good health. Each CDR3 is given with its conserved first and last residue. The D gene is left open where the match is weak. A clone size is listed for some rows: how often the clone was seen (once, few, many), or a class if it is expanded.

D gene: TRBD1; clone size: few; J gene: TRBJ1-2; V gene: TRBV6-5; CDR3 DNA: TGTGCCAGCACCACGGGACAGTACTATGGCTACACCTTC; CDR3 protein: CASTTGQYYGYTF
D gene: TRBD1; clone size: few; J gene: TRBJ1-5; V gene: TRBV5-1; CDR3 DNA: TGCGCCAGCAGCGGGGGACAGGGGCAGCCCCAGCATTTT; CDR3 protein: CASSGGQGQPQHF
D gene: TRBD1; clone size: -; J gene: TRBJ2-4; V gene: TRBV7-9; CDR3 DNA: TGTGCCAGCAGCTCCCAGGGGGAATGGCTAAATGGTGAGCAGTACTTC; CDR3 protein: CASSSQGEWLNGEQYF
D gene: -; clone size: few; J gene: TRBJ1-6; V gene: TRBV6-4; CDR3 DNA: TGTGCCAGCAGTGAGGACTGGAATTCACCCCTCCACTTT; CDR3 protein: CASSEDWNSPLHF
D gene: -; clone size: few; J gene: TRBJ2-4; V gene: TRBV7-9; CDR3 DNA: TGTGCCAGCAGCCGAAGGGATGTCTTGGCCAAAAACATTCAGTACTTC; CDR3 protein: CASSRRDVLAKNIQYF
D gene: -; clone size: -; J gene: TRBJ1-2; V gene: TRBV10-3; CDR3 DNA: TGTGCCATCAGTGAGTCGGGACATGAGATCTATGGCTACACCTTC; CDR3 protein: CAISESGHEIYGYTF
D gene: -; clone size: -; J gene: TRBJ2-7; V gene: TRBV12-3/TRBV12-4; CDR3 DNA: TGTGCCAGCAGTTTCTTACAGGACTACGAGCAGTACTTC; CDR3 protein: CASSFLQDYEQYF
D gene: -; clone size: -; J gene: TRBJ2-5; V gene: TRBV7-2; CDR3 DNA: TGTGCCAGCAGCTTAAGGGTCCGAGAGGAGAAGTACTTC; CDR3 protein: CASSLRVREEKYF
D gene: -; clone size: -; J gene: TRBJ1-6; V gene: TRBV7-2; CDR3 DNA: TGTGCCAGCAGCTTAGAGATGAATATAGGTTCACCCCTCCACTTT; CDR3 protein: CASSLEMNIGSPLHF
D gene: TRBD1; clone size: -; J gene: TRBJ2-5; V gene: TRBV29-1; CDR3 DNA: TGCAGCGTTGAGCTCTGGGACAGCCTCCAAGAGACCCAGTACTTC; CDR3 protein: CSVELWDSLQETQYF
D gene: TRBD1; clone size: -; J gene: TRBJ2-5; V gene: TRBV10-3; CDR3 DNA: TGTGCCATCAGTGGACAGGGTAGAGGGCAAGAGACCCAGTACTTC; CDR3 protein: CAISGQGRGQETQYF
D gene: -; clone size: -; J gene: TRBJ2-5; V gene: TRBV20-1; CDR3 DNA: TGCAGTGCTCCTACCCTAGACGGCACGGGCGAGACCCAGTACTTC; CDR3 protein: CSAPTLDGTGETQYF
D gene: TRBD1; clone size: few; J gene: TRBJ2-7; V gene: TRBV20-1; CDR3 DNA: TGCAGTGCTAGCCACACTCGGACAGGGTGGACCTACGAGCAGTACTTC; CDR3 protein: CSASHTRTGWTYEQYF
D gene: TRBD1; clone size: -; J gene: TRBJ2-7; V gene: TRBV10-3; CDR3 DNA: TGTGCCATCGCGGGGACAGGGAGAGCCTACGAGCAGTACTTC; CDR3 protein: CAIAGTGRAYEQYF
D gene: -; clone size: -; J gene: TRBJ1-6; V gene: TRBV28; CDR3 DNA: TGTGCCAGCACCCGCTTCTCCTATAATTCACCCCTCCACTTT; CDR3 protein: CASTRFSYNSPLHF
D gene: TRBD2; clone size: -; J gene: TRBJ2-3; V gene: TRBV5-1; CDR3 DNA: TGCGCCAGCAGCTTGGGCAACCTCCGGGACTACCTTAGCACAGATACGCAGTATTTT; CDR3 protein: CASSLGNLRDYLSTDTQYF
D gene: TRBD2; clone size: -; J gene: TRBJ2-3; V gene: TRBV13; CDR3 DNA: TGTGCCAGCAGCTTACGGACTAGCGGGGAACCAGATACGCAGTATTTT; CDR3 protein: CASSLRTSGEPDTQYF
D gene: TRBD2; clone size: -; J gene: TRBJ2-1; V gene: TRBV5-6; CDR3 DNA: TGTGCCAGCAGCTCTCTAGCGGGGGACCCTTACAATGAGCAGTTCTTC; CDR3 protein: CASSSLAGDPYNEQFF
D gene: -; clone size: few; J gene: TRBJ2-7; V gene: TRBV7-2; CDR3 DNA: TGTGCCAGCAGCCCCCAGGGGGGGCCTTCTTCCTACGAGCAGTACTTC; CDR3 protein: CASSPQGGPSSYEQYF
D gene: TRBD2; clone size: -; J gene: TRBJ2-3; V gene: TRBV18; CDR3 DNA: TGTGCCAGCTCACCCGGGACTAGCGGGTTAGGCACAGATACGCAGTATTTT; CDR3 protein: CASSPGTSGLGTDTQYF
D gene: TRBD1; clone size: -; J gene: TRBJ2-5; V gene: TRBV18; CDR3 DNA: TGTGCCAGCTCAAAACCGGACAGGGACATTCAAGAGACCCAGTACTTC; CDR3 protein: CASSKPDRDIQETQYF
D gene: -; clone size: -; J gene: TRBJ2-7; V gene: TRBV2; CDR3 DNA: TGTGCCAGCAGAGGGTCGGGGAACGAGCAGTACTTC; CDR3 protein: CASRGSGNEQYF
D gene: TRBD1; clone size: few; J gene: TRBJ1-5; V gene: TRBV15; CDR3 DNA: TGTGCCACCAGCTGGACAGGATCCGGCCAGCCCCGGCATTTT; CDR3 protein: CATSWTGSGQPRHF
D gene: TRBD2; clone size: -; J gene: TRBJ2-1; V gene: TRBV20-1; CDR3 DNA: TGCAGTGCTAGAGGGATGAAGCGGGGAGGGTATGAGCAGTTCTTC; CDR3 protein: CSARGMKRGGYEQFF
D gene: -; clone size: -; J gene: TRBJ1-2; V gene: TRBV7-2; CDR3 DNA: TGTGCCAGCGGACTCATAAGGAGCGACTATGGCTACACCTTC; CDR3 protein: CASGLIRSDYGYTF
D gene: -; clone size: -; J gene: TRBJ2-4; V gene: TRBV29-1; CDR3 DNA: TGCAGCGTTGACCCCCTAAAGAGGGATGAGCAGTACTTC; CDR3 protein: CSVDPLKRDEQYF
D gene: TRBD1; clone size: -; J gene: TRBJ2-5; V gene: TRBV28; CDR3 DNA: TGTGCCAGCAGGACAGGGGATCGGGAGCAGTACTTC; CDR3 protein: CASRTGDREQYF
D gene: -; clone size: -; J gene: TRBJ2-7; V gene: TRBV24-1; CDR3 DNA: TGTGCCACCAGTGATTCAGGGTCGGTTATAAACGAGCAGTACTTC; CDR3 protein: CATSDSGSVINEQYF
D gene: -; clone size: -; J gene: TRBJ1-2; V gene: TRBV12-3/TRBV12-4; CDR3 DNA: TGTGCCAGCAGTCCTCAAAGGGAGGGGAAAGGCTACACCTTC; CDR3 protein: CASSPQREGKGYTF
D gene: -; clone size: few; J gene: TRBJ2-3; V gene: TRBV4-1; CDR3 DNA: TGCGCCAGCAGCCAGACTCACGCTAGCACAGATACGCAGTATTTT; CDR3 protein: CASSQTHASTDTQYF
D gene: -; clone size: -; J gene: TRBJ2-1; V gene: TRBV12-3/TRBV12-4; CDR3 DNA: TGTGCCAGCAGTTTTCAGGGGAGAGAGACCCAGTTCTTC; CDR3 protein: CASSFQGRETQFF
D gene: -; clone size: -; J gene: TRBJ2-1; V gene: TRBV9; CDR3 DNA: TGTGCCAGCAGCCCGGGCATTCGTGGGGGGTCCTACAATGAGCAGTTCTTC; CDR3 protein: CASSPGIRGGSYNEQFF
D gene: -; clone size: -; J gene: TRBJ2-5; V gene: TRBV7-7; CDR3 DNA: TGTGCCAGCAGCTTTGACCTTCGGAGTAAGGAGACCCAGTACTTC; CDR3 protein: CASSFDLRSKETQYF
D gene: -; clone size: few; J gene: TRBJ1-1; V gene: TRBV29-1; CDR3 DNA: TGCAGCGGGGAGGGTGGGACCACTGAAGCTTTCTTT; CDR3 protein: CSGEGGTTEAFF
D gene: TRBD2; clone size: -; J gene: TRBJ2-7; V gene: TRBV27; CDR3 DNA: TGTGCCAGCAGTTTATCTTTCAGATTAGCGGGGGGTTCCACGATCTCCTACGAGCAGTACTTC; CDR3 protein: CASSLSFRLAGGSTISYEQYF
D gene: TRBD2; clone size: -; J gene: TRBJ2-3; V gene: TRBV28; CDR3 DNA: TGTGCCAGCAGTCCGGGACTAGCGGACTTCACAGATACGCAGTATTTT; CDR3 protein: CASSPGLADFTDTQYF
D gene: -; clone size: -; J gene: TRBJ2-5; V gene: TRBV7-2; CDR3 DNA: TGTGCCAGCAGCTTAGTGTACGCAGGGGAAGAGACCCAGTACTTC; CDR3 protein: CASSLVYAGEETQYF
D gene: TRBD1; clone size: -; J gene: TRBJ1-1; V gene: TRBV6-2/TRBV6-3; CDR3 DNA: TGTGCCAGCAGGGAGACAGGGGTAAGCACTGAAGCTTTCTTT; CDR3 protein: CASRETGVSTEAFF
D gene: -; clone size: -; J gene: TRBJ2-7; V gene: TRBV20-1; CDR3 DNA: TGCAGTGCCGGGGACAAGGGCTACGAGCAGTACTTC; CDR3 protein: CSAGDKGYEQYF
D gene: -; clone size: -; J gene: TRBJ2-3; V gene: TRBV7-9; CDR3 DNA: TGTGCCGGCACCTTTCCCCACACAGATACGCAGTATTTT; CDR3 protein: CAGTFPHTDTQYF
D gene: TRBD2; clone size: -; J gene: TRBJ2-1; V gene: TRBV28; CDR3 DNA: TGTGCCAGCAGTTTATACGGGGGGGATGGGGAGACCCAGTTCTTC; CDR3 protein: CASSLYGGDGETQFF